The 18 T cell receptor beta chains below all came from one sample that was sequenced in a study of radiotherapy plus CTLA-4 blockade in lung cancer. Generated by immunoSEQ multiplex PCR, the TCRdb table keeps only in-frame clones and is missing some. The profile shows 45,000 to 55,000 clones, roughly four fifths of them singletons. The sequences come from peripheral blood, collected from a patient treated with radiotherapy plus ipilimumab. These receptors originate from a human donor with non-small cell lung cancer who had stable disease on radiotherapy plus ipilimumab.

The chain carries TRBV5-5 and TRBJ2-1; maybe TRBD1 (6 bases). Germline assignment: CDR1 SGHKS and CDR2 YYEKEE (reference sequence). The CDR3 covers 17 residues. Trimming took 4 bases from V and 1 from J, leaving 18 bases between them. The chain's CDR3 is CASSAGEQGISYNEQFF. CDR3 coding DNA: TGTGCCAGCAGCGCTGGCGAACAGGGTATTTCCTACAATGAGCAGTTCTTC.

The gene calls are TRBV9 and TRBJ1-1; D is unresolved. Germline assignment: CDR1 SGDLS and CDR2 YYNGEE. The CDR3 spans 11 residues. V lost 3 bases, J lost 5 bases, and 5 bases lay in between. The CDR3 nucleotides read TGTGCCAGCAGCGGGGGAACTGAAGCTTTCTTT. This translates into CASSGGTEAFF.

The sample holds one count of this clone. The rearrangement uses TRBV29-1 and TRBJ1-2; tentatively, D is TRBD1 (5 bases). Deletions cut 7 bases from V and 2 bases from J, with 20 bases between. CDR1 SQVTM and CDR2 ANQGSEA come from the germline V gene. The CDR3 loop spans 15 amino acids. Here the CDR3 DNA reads TGCAGCGCCAAACGATCCGGGACGGCAAACTATGGCTACACCTTC. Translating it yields CSAKRSGTANYGYTF.

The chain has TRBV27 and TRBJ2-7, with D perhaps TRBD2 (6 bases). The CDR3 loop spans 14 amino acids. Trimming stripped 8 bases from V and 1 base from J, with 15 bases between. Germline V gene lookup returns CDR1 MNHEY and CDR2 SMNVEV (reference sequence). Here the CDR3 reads CASRLGTSSYEQYF. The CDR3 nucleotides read TGTGCCAGCCGACTCGGGACTTCTTCCTACGAGCAGTACTTC.

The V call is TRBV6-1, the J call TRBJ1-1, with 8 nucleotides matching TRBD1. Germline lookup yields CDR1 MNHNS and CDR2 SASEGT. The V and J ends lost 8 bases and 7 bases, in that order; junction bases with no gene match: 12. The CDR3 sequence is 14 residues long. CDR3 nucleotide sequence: TGTGCCAGCCTCTTGGACAGGGTTCGCCATGAAGCTTTCTTT. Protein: CASLLDRVRHEAFF.

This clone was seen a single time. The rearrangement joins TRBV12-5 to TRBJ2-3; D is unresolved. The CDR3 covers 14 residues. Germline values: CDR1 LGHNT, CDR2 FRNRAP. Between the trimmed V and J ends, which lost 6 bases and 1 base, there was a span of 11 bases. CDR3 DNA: TGTGCTAGTGGAATAGACTCCCGCACAGATACGCAGTATTTT. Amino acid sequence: CASGIDSRTDTQYF.

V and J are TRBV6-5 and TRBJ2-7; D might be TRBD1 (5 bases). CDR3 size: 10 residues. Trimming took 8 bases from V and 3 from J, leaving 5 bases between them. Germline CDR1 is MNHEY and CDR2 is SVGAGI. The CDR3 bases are TGTGCCAGCCAGGGCTACGAGCAGTACTTC. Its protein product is CASQGYEQYF.

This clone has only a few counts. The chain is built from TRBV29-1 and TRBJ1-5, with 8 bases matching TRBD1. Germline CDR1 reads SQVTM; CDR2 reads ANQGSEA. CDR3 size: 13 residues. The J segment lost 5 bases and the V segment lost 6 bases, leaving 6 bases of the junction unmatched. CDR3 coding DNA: TGCAGCGTCGGACAGGGAGCGCATCAGCCCCAGCATTTT. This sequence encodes CSVGQGAHQPQHF.

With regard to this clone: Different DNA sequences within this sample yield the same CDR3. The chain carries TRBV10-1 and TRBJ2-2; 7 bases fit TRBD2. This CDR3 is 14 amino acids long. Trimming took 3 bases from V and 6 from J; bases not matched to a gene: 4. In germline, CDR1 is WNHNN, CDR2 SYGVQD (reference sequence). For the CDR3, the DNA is TGCGCCAGCAGTGATAGGGGAGGGGCCGGGGAGCTGTTTTTT. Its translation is CASSDRGGAGELFF.

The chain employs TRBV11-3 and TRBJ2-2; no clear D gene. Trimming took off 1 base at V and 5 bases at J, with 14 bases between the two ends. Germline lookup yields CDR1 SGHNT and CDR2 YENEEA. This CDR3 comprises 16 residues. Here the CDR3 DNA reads TGTGCCAGCAGCTTAGCGGGTCAGGCTCCAACCGGGGAGCTGTTTTTT. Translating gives CASSLAGQAPTGELFF.

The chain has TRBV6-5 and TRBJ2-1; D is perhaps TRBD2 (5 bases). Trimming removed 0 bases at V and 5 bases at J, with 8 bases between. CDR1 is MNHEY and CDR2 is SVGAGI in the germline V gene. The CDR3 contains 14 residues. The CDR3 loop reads CASSYSRAHNEQFF. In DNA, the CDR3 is TGTGCCAGCAGTTACTCGAGGGCGCACAATGAGCAGTTCTTC.

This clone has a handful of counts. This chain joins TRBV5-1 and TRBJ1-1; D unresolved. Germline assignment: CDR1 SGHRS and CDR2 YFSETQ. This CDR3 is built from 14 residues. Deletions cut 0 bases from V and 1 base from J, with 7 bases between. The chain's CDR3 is CASSLDQTNTEAFF. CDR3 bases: TGCGCCAGCAGCTTGGACCAGACGAACACTGAAGCTTTCTTT.

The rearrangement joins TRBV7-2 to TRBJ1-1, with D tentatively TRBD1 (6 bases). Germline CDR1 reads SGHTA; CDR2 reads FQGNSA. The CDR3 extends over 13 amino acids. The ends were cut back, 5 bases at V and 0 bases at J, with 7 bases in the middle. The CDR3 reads CASSQGMNTEAFF. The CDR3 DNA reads TGTGCCAGCAGCCAGGGGATGAACACTGAAGCTTTCTTT.

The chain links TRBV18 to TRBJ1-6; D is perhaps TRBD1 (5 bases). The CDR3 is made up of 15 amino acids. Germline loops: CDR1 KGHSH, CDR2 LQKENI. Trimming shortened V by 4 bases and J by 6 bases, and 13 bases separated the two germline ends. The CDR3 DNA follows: TGTGCCAGCTCACGGGCCAGGGAGGCTAATTCACCCCTCCACTTT. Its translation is CASSRAREANSPLHF.

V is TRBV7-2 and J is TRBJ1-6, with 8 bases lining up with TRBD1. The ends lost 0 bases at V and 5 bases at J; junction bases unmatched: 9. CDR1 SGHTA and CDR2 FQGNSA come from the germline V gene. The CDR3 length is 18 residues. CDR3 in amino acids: CASSLAPWTGWNNSPLHF. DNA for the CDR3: TGTGCCAGCAGCTTAGCTCCCTGGACAGGGTGGAATAATTCACCCCTCCACTTT.

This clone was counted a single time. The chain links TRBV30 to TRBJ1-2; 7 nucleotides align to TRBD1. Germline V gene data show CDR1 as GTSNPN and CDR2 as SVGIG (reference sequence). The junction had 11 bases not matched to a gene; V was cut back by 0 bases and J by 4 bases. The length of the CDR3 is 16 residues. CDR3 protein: CAWSVTGALTGYGYTF. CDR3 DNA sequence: TGTGCCTGGAGTGTAACAGGGGCCCTTACTGGCTATGGCTACACCTTC.

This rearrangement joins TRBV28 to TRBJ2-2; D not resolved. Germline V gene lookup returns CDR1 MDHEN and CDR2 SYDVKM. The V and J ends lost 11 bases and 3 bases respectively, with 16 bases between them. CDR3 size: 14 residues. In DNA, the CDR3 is TGTGCCGCTTCTCTACAGTTTTACACCGGGGAGCTGTTTTTT. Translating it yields CAASLQFYTGELFF.

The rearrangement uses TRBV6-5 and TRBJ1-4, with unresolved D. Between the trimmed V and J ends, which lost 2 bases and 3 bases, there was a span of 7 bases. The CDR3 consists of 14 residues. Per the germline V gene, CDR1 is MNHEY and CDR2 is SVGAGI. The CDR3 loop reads CASSYRAANEKLFF. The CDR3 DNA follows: TGTGCCAGCAGTTACAGGGCAGCTAATGAAAAACTGTTTTTT.